This T cell receptor beta chain was obtained from a study of blood T cell repertoires in COVID-19. Turning to the study itself: Researchers got acute and convalescent COVID-19 samples from the United States, Italy and Spain. PBMCs, B-cell-depleted T cells, or T cells provided the cDNA or gDNA that made up the material.

In the original analysis: Quantification of nucleated cells was approximated via reference gene primer amplification. The protocol was immunoSEQ multiplex PCR, while the TCRdb copy is restricted to in-frame clones and leaves out a portion. Clonal size and the V and J genes are those of that table, whereas D and trimming came from the DNA. Seen here are just under 55,000 clones, about nine tenths observed once, and the top ten hold 7.5% to 9.5%. The sequenced material came from peripheral blood. This sequence was found in a woman aged 40 to 50 with active COVID-19.

The CDR3 DNA is TGTGCCAGCAGCTCTTATCTGAACACTGAAGCTTTCTTT. This sequence encodes CASSSYLNTEAFF. This sequence joins TRBV7-9 and TRBJ1-1, with D hard to call. Germline lookup yields CDR1 SEHNR and CDR2 FQNEAQ (reference sequence). The CDR3 is 13 residues long. Trimming pared 4 bases from V and 0 bases from J, leaving 6 bases between.